This TCR beta chain was sequenced during a study of shared clonotypes between healthy human individuals. This clone showed up just once. The CDR3 sequence is 13 residues long. V trimming: 5 bases; J trimming: 15 bases; junction bases outside the gene matches: 6. In germline, CDR1 is MNHEY, CDR2 SVGAGI. Produced via immunoSEQ multiplex PCR; TCRdb's table is partial and in-frame only. The sample shows fewer than 850,000 clones, around 72% of them seen only once. The receptor's source is a woman aged 30 to 39 in good health. The chain employs TRBV6-5 and TRBJ2-4, with 14 positions matching TRBD2. The sequenced material came from memory CD4+ T cells sorted from blood. Documented subset: CD45RA-negative fraction. The CDR3 DNA follows: TGTGCCAGCAGTAGGACTAGCGGGAGGAGGGTGTACTTC. Protein product: CASSRTSGRRVYF.